The clone carrying this T cell receptor (beta chain) has a single count. This specimen belongs to a study of CD8+ T cells in alopecia areata. V was shortened by 8 bases and J by 0 bases, with 10 bases between the two germline ends. The length of the CDR3 is 13 residues. Germline V gene sequence: CDR1 MNHEY, CDR2 SVGAGI. Extracted RNA was reverse transcribed, and the resulting cDNA served as sequencing template. The protocol was immunoSEQ multiplex PCR, while the TCRdb copy is restricted to in-frame clones and leaves out a portion. Of under 250,000 clones detected, roughly three fifths appear once; the ten largest clones hold under 5%.

This chain joins TRBV6-5 and TRBJ1-1, with a possible D match to TRBD1 (5 bases). The receptor's source is a human donor in good health. The sequenced sample was CD8+ T cells sorted from blood. The CDR3 DNA is TGTGCCAGCGGGACGGATATGAACACTGAAGCTTTCTTT. This codes for CASGTDMNTEAFF.